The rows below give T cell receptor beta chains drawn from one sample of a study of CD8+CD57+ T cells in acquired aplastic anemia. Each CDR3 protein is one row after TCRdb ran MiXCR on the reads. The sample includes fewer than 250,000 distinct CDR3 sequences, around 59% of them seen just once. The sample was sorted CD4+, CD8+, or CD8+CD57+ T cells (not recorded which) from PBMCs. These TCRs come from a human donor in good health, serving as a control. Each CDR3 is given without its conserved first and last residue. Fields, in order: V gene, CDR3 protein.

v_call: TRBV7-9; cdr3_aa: ASSPQGYYGYT
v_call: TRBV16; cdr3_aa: ASRTIIGLGSPLH
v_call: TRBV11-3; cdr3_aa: ASSPLAPYEQY
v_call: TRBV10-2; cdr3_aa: ASGGQGHSPLH
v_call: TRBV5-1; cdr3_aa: ASSFGTSNTGELF
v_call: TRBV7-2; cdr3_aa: ASSLSSGGTNTQY
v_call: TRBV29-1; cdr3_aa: SAQTSTDTQY
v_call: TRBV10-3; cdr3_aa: AISESPGLAYEQF
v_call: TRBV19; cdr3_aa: ASSRGKNGGLQETQY
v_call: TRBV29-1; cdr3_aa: SVAGVMNTEAF
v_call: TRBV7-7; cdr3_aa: ASSQGQAGEQY
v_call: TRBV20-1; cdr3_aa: SARVAGVGES
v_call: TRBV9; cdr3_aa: ASSVDSQAGGELF
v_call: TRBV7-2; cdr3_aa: ASSFSQGPTGELF